These T cell receptor beta chains were read from a single sample in a study of control samples from healthy donors and cancer patients. Measured with immunoSEQ multiplex PCR; TCRdb has only the in-frame clones, and not every one. In the table there are approximately 51,000 clones, about 80% of which are singletons. The sequenced sample consisted of blood. These receptors came from a man in his 70s in good health. The CDR3 runs from the conserved cysteine through the conserved F or W. Each record gives: V gene, J gene, CDR3 protein.

V: TRBV11-3
J: TRBJ2-1
CDR3: CASSTIGLAGNEQFF

V: TRBV19
J: TRBJ1-2
CDR3: CASSINGNYGYTF

V: TRBV5-4
J: TRBJ2-2
CDR3: CASSRLTAGGRNGGELFF

V: TRBV4-1
J: TRBJ1-1
CDR3: CASSKVSTAMNTEAFF

V: TRBV6-5
J: TRBJ2-1
CDR3: CASTPGRTPYNEQFF

V: TRBV12-3/TRBV12-4
J: TRBJ2-7
CDR3: CASSLGSGYEQYF

V: TRBV18
J: TRBJ2-3
CDR3: CASSPPLSTDTQYF

V: TRBV15
J: TRBJ1-5
CDR3: CATSLPGQGAFGNQPQHF

V: TRBV28
J: TRBJ2-2
CDR3: CATMTLLTDTGELFF

V: TRBV6-1
J: TRBJ2-1
CDR3: CASSEALAGGNEQFF

V: TRBV28
J: TRBJ2-3
CDR3: CASSFLAGTDTQYF

V: TRBV9
J: TRBJ2-5
CDR3: CASSAPQETQYF

V: TRBV6-2/TRBV6-3
J: TRBJ1-1
CDR3: CASSYSAGMNTEAFF

V: TRBV3-1/TRBV3-2
J: TRBJ2-1
CDR3: CASSLRSTPEQFF

V: TRBV29-1
J: TRBJ2-3
CDR3: CSVDSGGTDTQYF

V: TRBV15
J: TRBJ2-1
CDR3: CATSRGGVVNEQFF

V: TRBV27
J: TRBJ2-3
CDR3: CASGVSTDTQYF

V: TRBV9
J: TRBJ2-7
CDR3: CASSPWRGGEQYF

V: TRBV19
J: TRBJ2-2
CDR3: CASSIDLAGELFF

V: TRBV6-6
J: TRBJ1-4
CDR3: CASSYGRGAGEKLFF

V: TRBV5-1
J: TRBJ1-1
CDR3: CASSLYDRLMNTEAFF

V: TRBV27
J: TRBJ2-5
CDR3: CASSLSVQETQYF

V: TRBV3-1/TRBV3-2
J: TRBJ1-3
CDR3: CASSERGQGNTIYF

V: TRBV21-1
J: TRBJ1-6
CDR3: CASSKERGPTRSPLHF

V: TRBV24-1
J: TRBJ2-2
CDR3: CATSDRLNTGELFF

V: TRBV6-6
J: TRBJ2-7
CDR3: CASRGLTYSYEQYF

V: TRBV4-2
J: TRBJ2-2
CDR3: CASSQVGGGEGYTGELFF

V: TRBV6-5
J: TRBJ2-1
CDR3: CASSYSGTGNEQFF

V: TRBV28
J: TRBJ2-7
CDR3: CASRGGGSLYEQYF

V: TRBV7-2
J: TRBJ2-5
CDR3: CASSLSLGETQYF

V: TRBV5-1
J: TRBJ2-3
CDR3: CASSYGGMTSGSDTQYF

V: TRBV30
J: TRBJ1-6
CDR3: CAWKGLFNSPLHF

V: TRBV28
J: TRBJ1-1
CDR3: CASSLLGQHRKNTEAFF

V: TRBV10-3
J: TRBJ2-7
CDR3: CATETSGVSSYEQYF

V: TRBV18
J: TRBJ2-7
CDR3: CASSPWRKAGPYEQYF

V: TRBV18
J: TRBJ1-5
CDR3: CASSQGSFSNQPQHF

V: TRBV28
J: TRBJ2-7
CDR3: CASSPSGLRNEQYF

V: TRBV3-1/TRBV3-2
J: TRBJ1-3
CDR3: CASRDRGSNTIYF

V: TRBV18
J: TRBJ2-2
CDR3: CASSPPGHDTGELFF

V: TRBV6-2/TRBV6-3
J: TRBJ1-2
CDR3: CASSYSLRDGPYGYTF

V: TRBV7-9
J: TRBJ1-3
CDR3: CASSLGYRVSGNTIYF

V: TRBV19
J: TRBJ2-3
CDR3: CASSSQLAGSTDTQYF

V: TRBV28
J: TRBJ2-7
CDR3: CASSFWGSTYEQYF

V: TRBV5-1
J: TRBJ1-6
CDR3: CASSLLGQGNSPLHF

V: TRBV19
J: TRBJ1-2
CDR3: CASRTDGAYGYTF

V: TRBV5-1
J: TRBJ2-1
CDR3: CASSLTGSYNEQFF

V: TRBV5-1
J: TRBJ1-1
CDR3: CASSPTTGLNTEAFF

V: TRBV19
J: TRBJ1-5
CDR3: CASSIIQAGNNQPQHF

V: TRBV3-1/TRBV3-2
J: TRBJ2-7
CDR3: CASSQNGQSYEQYF

V: TRBV3-1/TRBV3-2
J: TRBJ2-4
CDR3: CASSLRLAAGQYF

V: TRBV10-1
J: TRBJ2-7
CDR3: CASSESRSGGYEQYF

V: TRBV25-1
J: TRBJ2-5
CDR3: CASRREGQETQYF

V: TRBV5-1
J: TRBJ1-1
CDR3: CASSLLMNTEAFF

V: TRBV7-7
J: TRBJ2-3
CDR3: CASSLALDGATQYF

V: TRBV13
J: TRBJ2-3
CDR3: CASSSGGSFTDTQYF